Listed below are T cell receptor beta chains from one sample, sequenced in a study of blood T cell repertoires in COVID-19. Measured with immunoSEQ multiplex PCR; TCRdb has only the in-frame clones, and not every one. Seen here are 130,000 to 150,000 clones, over 70% observed once, and the top ten hold 3.5%. Sequencing used peripheral blood. The source is a man in his sixties or seventies who had recovered from COVID-19. Both conserved end residues are part of each CDR3. D genes are given only for firm matches. Size is stated for part of the rows, as once, few or many counts, or as a class when the clone is expanded.

size: once
J: TRBJ2-5
V: TRBV14
D: TRBD2
DNA: TGTGCCAGCAGCCAACGGACTAGCGCTAAAGAGACCCAGTACTTC
CDR3: CASSQRTSAKETQYF

size: .
J: TRBJ2-7
V: TRBV15
D: .
DNA: TGTGCCACCAGCAGAGTCCCGACAGCCACCTACGAGCAGTACTTC
CDR3: CATSRVPTATYEQYF

size: .
J: TRBJ2-7
V: TRBV6-5
D: .
DNA: TGTGCCAGCACCGCGGCGCGCCGCTCCTACGAGCAGTACTTC
CDR3: CASTAARRSYEQYF

size: .
J: TRBJ2-2
V: TRBV18
D: TRBD2
DNA: TGTGCCAGCTCACGCACCGGGACTAGCGGCTTAAACACCGGGGAGCTGTTTTTT
CDR3: CASSRTGTSGLNTGELFF

size: .
J: TRBJ2-7
V: TRBV3-1/TRBV3-2
D: TRBD2
DNA: TGTGCCAGCAGCCAAGAAAGTACCGGGGGGTACTACGAGCAGTACTTC
CDR3: CASSQESTGGYYEQYF

size: .
J: TRBJ2-1
V: TRBV19
D: TRBD2
DNA: TGTGCCAGTAGAAAAGGAGCGGGATCCGGCAATGAGCAGTTCTTC
CDR3: CASRKGAGSGNEQFF

size: .
J: TRBJ2-2
V: TRBV19
D: .
DNA: TGTGCCAGCCAAAGGGGGGGAGCCGGGGAGCTGTTTTTT
CDR3: CASQRGGAGELFF

size: .
J: TRBJ2-7
V: TRBV10-1
D: TRBD2
DNA: TGCGCCATCCAGGGACTAGCGGACTCCTACGAGCAGTACTTC
CDR3: CAIQGLADSYEQYF

size: .
J: TRBJ2-3
V: TRBV6-2/TRBV6-3
D: .
DNA: TGTGCCAGCAGTGGAGGACAGAAAAGCACAGATACGCAGTATTTT
CDR3: CASSGGQKSTDTQYF

size: .
J: TRBJ2-7
V: TRBV5-1
D: TRBD1
DNA: TGCGCCAGCAGCACCGGACAGGTCCCCTACGAGCAGTACTTC
CDR3: CASSTGQVPYEQYF

size: once
J: TRBJ1-1
V: TRBV3-1/TRBV3-2
D: .
DNA: TGTGCCAGCAGCCAAGATTCGCGGGTTGAAGCTTTCTTT
CDR3: CASSQDSRVEAFF

size: .
J: TRBJ2-2
V: TRBV6-5
D: .
DNA: TGTGCCAGCGGTCAGGACAGCAACACCGGGGAGCTGTTTTTT
CDR3: CASGQDSNTGELFF

size: .
J: TRBJ2-5
V: TRBV5-1
D: TRBD2
DNA: TGCGCCAGCAGCTTTTCAGCGGGAGGGCCAGAGACCCAGTACTTC
CDR3: CASSFSAGGPETQYF

size: .
J: TRBJ2-1
V: TRBV29-1
D: .
DNA: TGCAGCGCCCCGGGAATCCCGATTCTGGATGAGCAGTTCTTC
CDR3: CSAPGIPILDEQFF

size: .
J: TRBJ2-7
V: TRBV5-5
D: .
DNA: TGTGCCAGCAGCCCCTCAGGGGAAATTACCTACGAGCAGTACTTC
CDR3: CASSPSGEITYEQYF

size: few
J: TRBJ2-1
V: TRBV5-1
D: .
DNA: TGCGCCAGCAGCTTGGCCGTAGCGGTTGATTGGAATGAGCAGTTCTTC
CDR3: CASSLAVAVDWNEQFF

size: .
J: TRBJ2-1
V: TRBV5-6
D: .
DNA: TGTGCCAGCAGCTTGGCCGGCCCTGGGGGGGCGGAGCTGTTCTTC
CDR3: CASSLAGPGGAELFF

size: .
J: TRBJ1-3
V: TRBV11-2
D: .
DNA: TGTGCCAGCAGCCTACTAGGCGGAGGAAACACCATATATTTT
CDR3: CASSLLGGGNTIYF

size: .
J: TRBJ2-5
V: TRBV6-5
D: .
DNA: TGTGCCAGCAGTCCCCTTGGCTCCCAAGAGACCCAGTACTTC
CDR3: CASSPLGSQETQYF

size: .
J: TRBJ2-1
V: TRBV15
D: .
DNA: TGTGCCACCAGCAGAGAGGGGGCCAATGAGCAGTTCTTC
CDR3: CATSREGANEQFF

size: .
J: TRBJ2-7
V: TRBV30
D: TRBD1
DNA: TGTGCCTGGGGGACAGGGCGCTACGAGCAGTACTTC
CDR3: CAWGTGRYEQYF

size: .
J: TRBJ2-2
V: TRBV15
D: TRBD2
DNA: TGTGCCACCAGCAAGGGACTAGCGGGCCACACCGGGGAGCTGTTTTTT
CDR3: CATSKGLAGHTGELFF

size: .
J: TRBJ1-2
V: TRBV30
D: .
DNA: TGTGCCTGGTTGTCCCTCAACTCGGGCTATGGCTACACCTTC
CDR3: CAWLSLNSGYGYTF

size: .
J: TRBJ2-3
V: TRBV10-3
D: TRBD1
DNA: TGTGCCATCAGGGACAGGAGGAATAACACAGATACGCAGTATTTT
CDR3: CAIRDRRNNTDTQYF

size: .
J: TRBJ1-1
V: TRBV4-1
D: .
DNA: TGCGCCAGCAGCCACCCCAGGAACACTGAAGCTTTCTTT
CDR3: CASSHPRNTEAFF

size: .
J: TRBJ2-1
V: TRBV5-6
D: TRBD2
DNA: TGTGCCAGCAGCTTGGGGGGACTAGGTTCGTACAATGAGCAGTTCTTC
CDR3: CASSLGGLGSYNEQFF

size: .
J: TRBJ2-7
V: TRBV2
D: .
DNA: TGTGCCAGCTGCCGAGTTCCCTACGAGCAGTACTTC
CDR3: CASCRVPYEQYF

size: .
J: TRBJ2-3
V: TRBV9
D: .
DNA: TGTGCCAGCAGCGTAAGGGGCGAAGGCACAGATACGCAGTATTTT
CDR3: CASSVRGEGTDTQYF

size: .
J: TRBJ2-1
V: TRBV7-9
D: TRBD2
DNA: TGTGCCAGCAGCTCCACCCGACTAGCGGGAGGGCTCTATAATGAGCAGTTCTTC
CDR3: CASSSTRLAGGLYNEQFF

size: .
J: TRBJ2-1
V: TRBV5-1
D: .
DNA: TGCGCCAGCAGCCCTTGGGACTTCCCCTACAATGAGCAGTTCTTC
CDR3: CASSPWDFPYNEQFF

size: .
J: TRBJ2-1
V: TRBV10-3
D: TRBD1
DNA: TGTGCCATCAGTGCGGACAGGGTGTGGAACAATGAGCAGTTCTTC
CDR3: CAISADRVWNNEQFF

size: .
J: TRBJ2-7
V: TRBV19
D: TRBD2
DNA: TGTGCCAGTAGTATTTGGGGGACTAGCGGCTACGAGCAGTACTTC
CDR3: CASSIWGTSGYEQYF

size: .
J: TRBJ1-2
V: TRBV30
D: TRBD1
DNA: TGTGCCTGGAGTGGAGGGGGCAGTACTCATGGCTACACCTTC
CDR3: CAWSGGGSTHGYTF

size: .
J: TRBJ2-2
V: TRBV5-1
D: TRBD2
DNA: TGCGCCAGCAGCTTCAGCGGGGGAGATGTCACCGGGGAGCTGTTTTTT
CDR3: CASSFSGGDVTGELFF

size: once
J: TRBJ1-2
V: TRBV18
D: .
DNA: TGTGCCAGCTCACTTACCTCGGACAGACTGTGGGGCTACACCTTC
CDR3: CASSLTSDRLWGYTF

size: .
J: TRBJ1-3
V: TRBV18
D: .
DNA: TGTGCCAGCTCACCCCTAACAGGGCTTGGAAACACCATATATTTT
CDR3: CASSPLTGLGNTIYF

size: once
J: TRBJ1-2
V: TRBV27
D: TRBD1
DNA: TGTGCCAGCAGCCGACAGGGGGCGCACCATGGCTACACCTTC
CDR3: CASSRQGAHHGYTF

size: .
J: TRBJ1-6
V: TRBV6-1
D: .
DNA: TGTGCCAGCAGTCCAGGACAGTTTAATTCACCCCTCCACTTT
CDR3: CASSPGQFNSPLHF

size: .
J: TRBJ2-1
V: TRBV18
D: TRBD1
DNA: TGTGCCAGCTCACCGGGACAGGGATACAATGAGCAGTTCTTC
CDR3: CASSPGQGYNEQFF

size: .
J: TRBJ2-5
V: TRBV7-8
D: .
DNA: TGTGCCAGCAGCTTAGGAGCGGGTGATAAGGAGACCCAGTACTTC
CDR3: CASSLGAGDKETQYF

size: .
J: TRBJ2-7
V: TRBV11-2
D: TRBD2
DNA: TGTGCCAGCAGCTCCTCCCAGGGAGGGTACGAGCAGTACTTC
CDR3: CASSSSQGGYEQYF

size: .
J: TRBJ2-5
V: TRBV7-8
D: .
DNA: TGTGCCAGCAGCCATTTGCGCTTCTCGGAGACCCAGTACTTC
CDR3: CASSHLRFSETQYF

size: .
J: TRBJ2-2
V: TRBV6-5
D: .
DNA: TGTGCCAGCAGTTTACAGGGCCCAGGCGCCGGGGAGCTGTTTTTT
CDR3: CASSLQGPGAGELFF

size: .
J: TRBJ2-7
V: TRBV13
D: TRBD2
DNA: TGTGCCAGCAGGCGAGCGGGAAGGTCCTACGAGCAGTACTTC
CDR3: CASRRAGRSYEQYF

size: few
J: TRBJ2-1
V: TRBV7-3
D: .
DNA: TGTGCCAGCAGCACAAGGGGTGATGAGCAGTTCTTC
CDR3: CASSTRGDEQFF

size: once
J: TRBJ2-7
V: TRBV27
D: TRBD2
DNA: TGTGCCAGCAGTTTATCCAGGGCAACCGGGACTAGCGGGACGCGTTCCTACGAGCAGTACTTC
CDR3: CASSLSRATGTSGTRSYEQYF

size: .
J: TRBJ2-4
V: TRBV30
D: .
DNA: TGTGCCTGCCGAAAACGCGGCAAAAACATTCAGTACTTC
CDR3: CACRKRGKNIQYF

size: .
J: TRBJ2-3
V: TRBV30
D: .
DNA: TGTGCCTACACCAGCGAGACCGGGTCTACTGGTGGAGATACGCAGTATTTT
CDR3: CAYTSETGSTGGDTQYF